These 8 T cell receptor beta chains share one sample of origin, sequenced in a study of cytomegalovirus exposure and HLA in healthy donors. The primer mix had 60 Vbeta and 13 Jbeta primers. Libraries were prepared by immunoSEQ multiplex PCR; TCRdb keeps only in-frame clonotypes and omits some of them. The profile shows about 150,000 clones, roughly 83% of them singletons. Material for sequencing was PBMCs. The receptors derive from a human donor in good health.

The V gene is TRBV30, the J gene TRBJ1-5; D is perhaps TRBD1 (5 bases). V was pared by 4 bases and J by 4 bases, with 17 bases between. This CDR3 has 15 residues. Looked up from germline, CDR1 is GTSNPN and CDR2 is SVGIG (reference sequence). The CDR3 DNA reads as TGTGCCTGGAATTCGCGGAGGGGAACTAATCAGCCCCAGCATTTT. This translates into CAWNSRRGTNQPQHF.

The V call is TRBV13, the J call TRBJ2-5, with 12 bases matching TRBD2. The germline V gene has CDR1 PRHDT and CDR2 FYEKMQ (reference sequence). V trimming: 4 bases; J trimming: 4 bases; junction bases outside the gene matches: 4. CDR3 length equals 15 residues. In nucleotides, the CDR3 is TGTGCCAGCAGCTCCCGGACTAGCGGGGCAGAGACCCAGTACTTC. Translated: CASSSRTSGAETQYF.

This sequence joins TRBV7-8 and TRBJ2-1, with 9 bases aligning to TRBD2. The junction had 9 bases not matched to a gene; V was cut back by 6 bases and J by 6 bases. There are 15 residues in the CDR3. CDR1 SGHVS and CDR2 FQNEAQ come from the germline V gene. The CDR3 DNA reads as TGTGCCAGCAGGGGGGATAGCGGGAGTTTCAATGAGCAGTTCTTC. As protein: CASRGDSGSFNEQFF.

This clone came up a few times. The genes are TRBV27 and TRBJ2-7, with TRBD1 matching 8 bases. The CDR3 has 18 residues. Trimming cost V 4 bases and J 3 bases; bases outside gene matches: 17. Germline CDR1 and CDR2: MNHEY and SMNVEV (reference sequence). CDR3 DNA sequence: TGTGCCAGCAGTTCGGACAGGGTAGGAAAACCAGGATTCTACGAGCAGTACTTC. It yields the protein CASSSDRVGKPGFYEQYF.

This clone appeared a single time. The chain links TRBV5-1 to TRBJ2-1, with TRBD2 matching over 7 bases. CDR1 and CDR2 (germline): SGHRS, YFSETQ. V lost 4 bases, J lost 7 bases, and 11 bases stayed unmatched. CDR3 length: 15 residues. As DNA, the CDR3 is TGCGCCAGCAGCCCCGGACTAGAGAGTTCAAATGAGCAGTTCTTC. It is translated as CASSPGLESSNEQFF.

The chain uses TRBV15 and TRBJ2-7; TRBD2 matches 8 bases. Germline V gene sequence: CDR1 LNHNV, CDR2 YYDKDF (reference sequence). Trimming took 0 bases from V and 4 from J; bases not matched to a gene: 14. This CDR3 has 18 residues. The CDR3 nucleotides are TGTGCCACCAGCAGAGATCTCTTAGGAGCGGGGGCGGAATACGAGCAGTACTTC. Translated, it gives CATSRDLLGAGAEYEQYF.

The V gene is TRBV13, the J gene TRBJ1-1, with unresolved D. Germline V gene data show CDR1 as PRHDT and CDR2 as FYEKMQ (reference sequence). Trimming pared 5 bases from V and 1 base from J, leaving 14 bases between. There are 15 residues in the CDR3. CDR3 DNA: TGTGCCAGCAGCAATGCCTACGGAGAGAACACTGAAGCTTTCTTT. Translation: CASSNAYGENTEAFF. Full variable domain (remainder filled in from reference TRBV13 and TRBJ1-1): AAGVIQSPRHLIKEKRETATLKCYPIPRHDTVYWYQQGPGQDPQFLISFYEKMQSDKGSIPDRFSAQQFSDYHSELNMSSLELGDSALYFCASSNAYGENTEAFFGQGTRLTVV.

This chain uses TRBV5-1 with TRBJ2-7; 7 bases align to TRBD2. CDR1 and CDR2 (germline): SGHRS, YFSETQ. V lost 0 bases, J lost 7 bases, and 4 bases stayed unmatched. This CDR3 has 13 residues. CDR3 amino acids: CASSLDGGGEQYF. DNA for the CDR3: TGCGCCAGCAGCTTGGATGGGGGAGGGGAGCAGTACTTC. Combining the CDR3 with reference TRBV5-1 and TRBJ2-7 gives the whole variable domain KAGVTQTPRYLIKTRGQQVTLSCSPISGHRSVSWYQQTPGQGLQFLFEYFSETQRNKGNFPGRFSGRQFSNSRSEMNVSTLELGDSALYLCASSLDGGGEQYFGPGTRLTVT.